Below are 8 T cell receptor beta chains sequenced from a single sample in a study of graft-versus-host responses after intestinal transplantation. Produced via immunoSEQ multiplex PCR; TCRdb's table is partial and in-frame only. This table holds more than 65,000 clones, about 90% found once. Antigens for these TCRs are unknown. The starting material was unstimulated CD8+ T cells sorted from spleen or lymph node cells, obtained before transplant. The receptors stem from a human donor who was the organ donor for an intestinal transplant.

The chain recombines TRBV9 with TRBJ2-7, with no clear D. CDR1 and CDR2 from the germline V gene are SGDLS and YYNGEE. This CDR3 is built from 15 residues. V shed 2 bases and J shed 0 bases, with 12 bases lying between them. The chain's CDR3 is CASSVGPRPSYEQYF. CDR3 DNA sequence: TGTGCCAGCAGCGTTGGTCCTAGGCCCTCCTACGAGCAGTACTTC.

The V gene is TRBV4-1, the J gene TRBJ1-1; D possibly corresponds to TRBD1 (6 bases). Per the germline V gene, CDR1 is MGHRA and CDR2 is YSYEKL. V lost 4 bases and J 1 base, leaving 16 bases between the germline ends. The CDR3 spans 16 residues. CDR3 amino acids: CASSPVGGPGNTEAFF. Here the CDR3 DNA reads TGCGCCAGCAGCCCCGTGGGGGGGCCGGGGAACACTGAAGCTTTCTTT.

The chain employs TRBV7-9 and TRBJ2-6; D unclear. The germline gives CDR1 SEHNR, CDR2 FQNEAQ (reference sequence). The CDR3 sequence is 13 residues long. V lost 5 bases, J lost 0 bases, and 2 bases lay in between. In DNA, the CDR3 is TGTGCCAGCAGCCACTCTGGGGCCAACGTCCTGACTTTC. Protein sequence: CASSHSGANVLTF. Drawing the rest from reference TRBV7-9 and TRBJ2-6, the complete variable domain is DTGVSQNPRHKITKRGQNVTFRCDPISEHNRLYWYRQTLGQGPEFLTYFQNEAQLEKSRLLSDRFSAERPKGSFSTLEIQRTEQGDSAMYLCASSHSGANVLTFGAGSRLTVL.

This clone was recorded only once. The chain joins TRBV29-1 to TRBJ2-1, with 7 bases identical to TRBD1. Germline V lookup: CDR1 SQVTM, CDR2 ANQGSEA. V was clipped by 3 bases and J by 6 bases; unmatched bases: 8. This CDR3 has 14 residues. CDR3 sequence reads: CSVDKQGLGNEQFF. Written as DNA, the CDR3 is TGCAGCGTTGACAAACAGGGGTTGGGCAATGAGCAGTTCTTC.

The chain recombines TRBV4-1 with TRBJ1-2; D possibly corresponds to TRBD1 (6 bases). The ends were cut back, 4 bases at V and 4 bases at J, with 16 bases in the middle. CDR1 and CDR2 from the germline V gene are MGHRA and YSYEKL. The CDR3 contains 15 residues. The DNA for the CDR3 is TGCGCCAGCAGCCTCATCTCCGAGACAGGCTATGGCTACACCTTC. The encoded protein is CASSLISETGYGYTF.

The V gene is TRBV4-1, the J gene TRBJ2-3; 10 bases map to TRBD2. The germline CDR1 and CDR2 sequences are MGHRA and YSYEKL. The CDR3 contains 15 residues. V lost 4 bases to trimming and J lost 4 bases; unmatched junction nucleotides: 5. The CDR3 sequence is CASSPSGGAPDTQYF. The CDR3 nucleotides are TGCGCCAGCAGCCCCAGCGGGGGGGCCCCAGATACGCAGTATTTT.

The count of this clone is one. This chain uses TRBV10-2 with TRBJ1-5; no definite D call. V lost 7 bases, J lost 7 bases, and 14 bases lay in between. Germline values: CDR1 WSHSY, CDR2 SAAADI. The CDR3 covers 13 residues. CDR3 nucleotides: TGCGCCAGCAAAGAAGTGGGCGGGCAGCCCCAGCATTTT. As protein: CASKEVGGQPQHF.

The chain carries TRBV27 and TRBJ2-1, with 8 bases lining up with TRBD2. V dropped 5 bases and J dropped 7; count of bases not matched to a gene: 13. The CDR3 extends over 16 amino acids. Germline CDR1 is MNHEY and CDR2 is SMNVEV (reference sequence). CDR3 region: CASSPPAGGRPNEQFF. CDR3 in DNA: TGTGCCAGCAGTCCCCCGGCGGGGGGTAGACCGAATGAGCAGTTCTTC.